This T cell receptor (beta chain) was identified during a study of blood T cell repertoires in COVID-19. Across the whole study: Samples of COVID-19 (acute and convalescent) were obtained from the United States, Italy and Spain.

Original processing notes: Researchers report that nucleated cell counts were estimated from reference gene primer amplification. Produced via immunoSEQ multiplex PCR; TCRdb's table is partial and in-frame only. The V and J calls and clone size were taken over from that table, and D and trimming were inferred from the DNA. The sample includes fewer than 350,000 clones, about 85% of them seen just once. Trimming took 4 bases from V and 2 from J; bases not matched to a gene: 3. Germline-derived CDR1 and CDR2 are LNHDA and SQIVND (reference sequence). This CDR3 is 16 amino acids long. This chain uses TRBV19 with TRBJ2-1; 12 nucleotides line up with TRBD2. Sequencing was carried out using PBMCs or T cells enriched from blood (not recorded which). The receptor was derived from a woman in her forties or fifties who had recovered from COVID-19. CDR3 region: CASSTSGRATYNEQFF. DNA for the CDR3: TGTGCCAGTAGTACTAGCGGGAGGGCCACCTACAATGAGCAGTTCTTC.